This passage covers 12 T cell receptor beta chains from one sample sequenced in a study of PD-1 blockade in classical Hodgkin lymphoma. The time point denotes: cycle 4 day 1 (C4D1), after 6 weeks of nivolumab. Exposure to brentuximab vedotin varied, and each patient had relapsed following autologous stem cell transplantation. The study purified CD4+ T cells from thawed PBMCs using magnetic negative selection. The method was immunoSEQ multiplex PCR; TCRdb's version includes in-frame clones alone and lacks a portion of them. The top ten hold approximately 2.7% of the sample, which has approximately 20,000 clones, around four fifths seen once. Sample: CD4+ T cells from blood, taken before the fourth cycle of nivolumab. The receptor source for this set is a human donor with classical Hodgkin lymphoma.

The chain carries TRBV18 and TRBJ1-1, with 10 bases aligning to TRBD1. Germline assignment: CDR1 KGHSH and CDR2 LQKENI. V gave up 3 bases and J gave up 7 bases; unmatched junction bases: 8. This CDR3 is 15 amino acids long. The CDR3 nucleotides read TGTGCCAGCTCACCTACCGGGACAGGGGCTAATGAAGCTTTCTTT. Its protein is CASSPTGTGANEAFF.

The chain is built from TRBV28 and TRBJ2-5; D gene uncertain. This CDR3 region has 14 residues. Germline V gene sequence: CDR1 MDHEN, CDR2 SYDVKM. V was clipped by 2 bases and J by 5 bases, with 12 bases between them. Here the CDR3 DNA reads TGTGCCAGCAGTTTACCCTCAAGTAGGGAGACCCAGTACTTC. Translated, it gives CASSLPSSRETQYF.

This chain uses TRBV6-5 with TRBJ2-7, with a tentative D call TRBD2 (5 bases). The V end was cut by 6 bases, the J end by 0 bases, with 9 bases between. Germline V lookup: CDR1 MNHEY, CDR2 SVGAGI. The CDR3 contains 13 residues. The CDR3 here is CASRRASSYEQYF. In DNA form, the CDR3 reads TGTGCCAGCAGGAGGGCGTCCTCCTACGAGCAGTACTTC.

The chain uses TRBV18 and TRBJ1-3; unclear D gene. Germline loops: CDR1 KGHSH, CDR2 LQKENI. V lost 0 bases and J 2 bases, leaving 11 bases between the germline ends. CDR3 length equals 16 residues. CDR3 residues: CASSPPAPGPGNTIYF. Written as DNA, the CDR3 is TGTGCCAGCTCACCACCGGCACCGGGTCCTGGAAACACCATATATTTT. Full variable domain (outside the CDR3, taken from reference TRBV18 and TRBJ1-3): NAGVMQNPRHLVRRRGQEARLRCSPMKGHSHVYWYRQLPEEGLKFMVYLQKENIIDESGMPKERFSAEFPKEGPSILRIQQVVRGDSAAYFCASSPPAPGPGNTIYFGEGSWLTVV.

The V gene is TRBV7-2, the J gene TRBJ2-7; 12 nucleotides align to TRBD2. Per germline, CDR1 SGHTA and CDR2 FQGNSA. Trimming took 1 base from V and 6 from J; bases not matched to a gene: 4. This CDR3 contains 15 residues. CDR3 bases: TGTGCCAGCAGCTTAGTTCTAGCGGGAGGGGGCGAGCAGTACTTC. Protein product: CASSLVLAGGGEQYF.

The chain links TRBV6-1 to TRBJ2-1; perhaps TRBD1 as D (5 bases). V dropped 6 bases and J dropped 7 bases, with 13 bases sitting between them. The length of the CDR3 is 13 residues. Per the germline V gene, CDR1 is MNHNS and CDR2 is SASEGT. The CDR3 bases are TGTGCCAGCAGAGTCAAGGGGAAGAATGAGCAGTTCTTC. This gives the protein CASRVKGKNEQFF.

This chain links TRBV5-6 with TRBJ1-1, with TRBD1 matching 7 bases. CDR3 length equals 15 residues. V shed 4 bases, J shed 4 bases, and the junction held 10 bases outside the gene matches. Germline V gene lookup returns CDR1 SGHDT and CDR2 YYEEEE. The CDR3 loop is CASSRAGTGVTEAFF. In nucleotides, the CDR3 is TGTGCCAGCAGCCGAGCGGGCACAGGGGTCACTGAAGCTTTCTTT.

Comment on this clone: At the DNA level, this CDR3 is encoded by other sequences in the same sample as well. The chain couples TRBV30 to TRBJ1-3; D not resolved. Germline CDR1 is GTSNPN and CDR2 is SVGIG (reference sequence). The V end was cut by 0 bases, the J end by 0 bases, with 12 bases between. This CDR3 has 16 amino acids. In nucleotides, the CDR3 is TGTGCCTGGAGTGTACGAGGTGGGAGCTCTGGAAACACCATATATTTT. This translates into CAWSVRGGSSGNTIYF.

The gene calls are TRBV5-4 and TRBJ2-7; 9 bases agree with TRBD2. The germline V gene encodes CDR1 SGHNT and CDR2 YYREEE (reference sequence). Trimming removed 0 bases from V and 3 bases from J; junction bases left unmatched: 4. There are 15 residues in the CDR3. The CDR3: CASSLDSGSLYEQYF. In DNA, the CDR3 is TGTGCCAGCAGCTTGGATAGCGGGAGTCTCTACGAGCAGTACTTC.

This CDR3 is CSVAEVGYTGELFF. The CDR3 DNA reads TGCAGCGTGGCCGAAGTGGGGTACACCGGGGAGCTGTTTTTT. The chain has TRBV29-1 and TRBJ2-2; D unclear. The CDR3 is 14 residues long. Germline loops: CDR1 SQVTM, CDR2 ANQGSEA. Trimming took 6 bases from V and 3 from J, leaving 14 bases between them.

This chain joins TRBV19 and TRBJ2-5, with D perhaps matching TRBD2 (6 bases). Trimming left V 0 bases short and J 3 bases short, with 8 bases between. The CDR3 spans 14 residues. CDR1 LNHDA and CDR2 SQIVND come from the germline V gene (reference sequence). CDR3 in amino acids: CASSIDGTEETQYF. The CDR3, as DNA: TGTGCCAGTAGTATAGATGGGACTGAAGAGACCCAGTACTTC.

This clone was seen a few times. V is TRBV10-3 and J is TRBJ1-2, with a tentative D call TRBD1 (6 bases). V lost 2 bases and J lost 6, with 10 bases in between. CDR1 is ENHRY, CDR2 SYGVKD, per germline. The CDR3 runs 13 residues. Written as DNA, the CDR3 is TGTGCCATCAGTGAGGTGGGGGCTGATGGCTACACCTTC. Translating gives CAISEVGADGYTF.